These 5 T cell receptor beta chains share one sample of origin, sequenced in a study of shared clonotypes between healthy human individuals. Naive CD8 cells, CD45RO-negative and positively selected for CCR7, excluded terminally differentiated effector memory CD45RA+ cells. Profiling relied on immunoSEQ multiplex PCR, and the TCRdb table lists in-frame clones only, not all of them. The sample shows around 580,000 clones, 95% to 98% of them seen only once. Specimen: naive CD8+ T cells sorted from blood. These receptors originate from a man aged 25-45 years in good health.

CDR3 sequence (DNA): TGTGCCAGCAGCAGGGCCGCGAACACTGAAGCTTTCTTT. Encoded protein: CASSRAANTEAFF. The gene calls are TRBV7-3 and TRBJ1-1; D call uncertain. V was cut by 5 bases and J by 1 base, with 8 bases left in between. This CDR3 is built from 13 residues. Germline lookup yields CDR1 SGHTA and CDR2 FQGTGA.

Of note for this clone: The same CDR3 is also encoded by other DNA sequences in this sample. The V call is TRBV18, the J call TRBJ2-7; possible D gene TRBD2, 6 bases. This CDR3 is 12 amino acids long. CDR1 is KGHSH, CDR2 LQKENI, per germline. Between the trimmed V and J ends, which lost 6 bases and 0 bases, there was a span of 6 bases. The CDR3 region is CASSGSSYEQYF. In DNA form, the CDR3 reads TGTGCCAGCTCCGGGAGCTCCTACGAGCAGTACTTC.

The rearrangement links TRBV7-9 to TRBJ2-7; the match to TRBD1 covers 8 bases. CDR1 is SEHNR and CDR2 is FQNEAQ in the germline V gene (reference sequence). The length of the CDR3 is 14 residues. V was pared by 1 base and J by 3 bases, with 2 bases of the junction left unmatched. The CDR3 loop reads CASSLVGQGYEQYF. The CDR3 DNA reads TGTGCCAGCAGCTTAGTCGGACAGGGCTACGAGCAGTACTTC.

The chain has TRBV2 and TRBJ2-1, with 10 nucleotides matching TRBD2. Germline CDR1 reads SNHLY; CDR2 reads FYNNEI. The length of the CDR3 is 16 residues. Trimming removed 2 bases from V and 5 bases from J; junction bases left unmatched: 6. CDR3 DNA: TGTGCCAGCAGTGAATTAAGCGGGAGGGCCGACAATGAGCAGTTCTTC. This codes for CASSELSGRADNEQFF.

The genes are TRBV5-4 and TRBJ2-7; D may be TRBD2 (6 bases). This CDR3 has 16 amino acids. V lost 4 bases and J 4 bases, leaving 21 bases between the germline ends. Germline assignment: CDR1 SGHNT and CDR2 YYREEE (reference sequence). The CDR3 reads CASSVGREASEYEQYF. The CDR3, as DNA: TGTGCCAGCAGCGTGGGTAGAGAGGCTAGCGAGTACGAGCAGTACTTC. The entire variable domain, with the rest obtained from reference TRBV5-4 and TRBJ2-7, is as follows: ETGVTQSPTHLIKTRGQQVTLRCSSQSGHNTVSWYQQALGQGPQFIFQYYREEENGRGNFPPRFSGLQFPNYSSELNVNALELDDSALYLCASSVGREASEYEQYFGPGTRLTVT.